The next 13 T cell receptor beta chains were all read from a single sample in a study of blood T cell repertoires in COVID-19. Clones were sequenced by immunoSEQ multiplex PCR, and TCRdb holds only the in-frame ones, with some missing. The data hold 200,000 to 250,000 clones, with around 88% observed a single time. The source material was peripheral blood. These TCRs come from a man between 45 and 60 years old with active or convalescent COVID-19.

The chain is built from TRBV7-6 and TRBJ1-2; perhaps TRBD1 as D (6 bases). Per germline, CDR1 SGHVS and CDR2 FNYEAQ. V was cut by 1 base and J by 3 bases, with 12 bases left in between. CDR3 length: 15 residues. CDR3 DNA: TGTGCCAGCAGCTTAGGCGGACAGACTGACTATGGCTACACCTTC. This codes for CASSLGGQTDYGYTF.

In this sample, this clone turned up once. This sequence joins TRBV7-9 and TRBJ1-1; perhaps TRBD1 as D (6 bases). Germline V lookup: CDR1 SEHNR, CDR2 FQNEAQ (reference sequence). Deletions cut 1 base from V and 4 bases from J, with 13 bases between. There are 15 residues in the CDR3. The CDR3 DNA sequence: TGTGCCAGCAGCTTAGGCGGCAGGGGAATCACTGAAGCTTTCTTT. Its translation is CASSLGGRGITEAFF.

This clone was seen a handful of times. The chain couples TRBV28 to TRBJ2-5; no definite D call. Trimming left V 6 bases short and J 2 bases short, with 16 bases between. Germline V gives CDR1 MDHEN, CDR2 SYDVKM. This CDR3 spans 15 amino acids. The CDR3 coding sequence is TGTGCCAGCAGCCCCCCTGCCGCCCTACAAGAGACCCAGTACTTC. This translates into CASSPPAALQETQYF.

This chain links TRBV19 with TRBJ2-5; D perhaps matches TRBD1 (6 bases). The germline V gene encodes CDR1 LNHDA and CDR2 SQIVND (reference sequence). V lost 3 bases, J lost 5 bases, and 10 bases lay in between. CDR3 size: 13 residues. In nucleotides, the CDR3 is TGTGCCAGTAGTATCTCCAGGGGCGAGACCCAGTACTTC. Protein product: CASSISRGETQYF.

The rearrangement links TRBV7-8 to TRBJ2-1; D not resolved. The CDR3 extends over 12 amino acids. The ends were cut back, 4 bases at V and 5 bases at J, with 6 bases in the middle. CDR1 is SGHVS, CDR2 FQNEAQ, per germline. The CDR3 reads CASSSRNNEQFF. The DNA of the CDR3 is TGTGCCAGCAGCTCCCGTAACAATGAGCAGTTCTTC.

J is TRBJ2-1 and V is TRBV19; 9 nucleotides align to TRBD2. Germline V CDR1 and CDR2: LNHDA, SQIVND (reference sequence). The CDR3 spans 15 residues. J lost 7 bases, V lost 6 bases, and 10 bases had no gene match. The CDR3 is CASRGLAGPRNEQFF. CDR3 in DNA: TGTGCCAGTAGAGGGCTAGCGGGGCCTCGGAATGAGCAGTTCTTC. Looking up the rest from reference TRBV19 and TRBJ2-1 gives the full variable domain: DGGITQSPKYLFRKEGQNVTLSCEQNLNHDAMYWYRQDPGQGLRLIYYSQIVNDFQKGDIAEGYSVSREKKESFPLTVTSAQKNPTAFYLCASRGLAGPRNEQFFGPGTRLTVL.

This clone was counted a single time. The chain employs TRBV7-9 and TRBJ2-7, with 11 bases fitting TRBD2. J gave up 6 bases and V 1 base, and 2 bases lay outside the gene matches. This CDR3 spans 14 amino acids. Germline V lookup: CDR1 SEHNR, CDR2 FQNEAQ (reference sequence). CDR3 DNA: TGTGCCAGCAGCTTAGGACTAGCGGGAATCGAGCAGTACTTC. Its translation: CASSLGLAGIEQYF.

This chain joins TRBV15 and TRBJ2-7, with 10 bases matching TRBD2. The CDR3 has 17 residues. Germline V gene data show CDR1 as LNHNV and CDR2 as YYDKDF (reference sequence). V shed 1 base and J 2 bases; nucleotides not matched to a gene: 8. CDR3 nucleotides: TGTGCCACCAGCAGAGTCGTCGGTAGCGGGAGGACCTACGAGCAGTACTTC. Its protein is CATSRVVGSGRTYEQYF.

This clone was found once. CDR3 nucleotide sequence: TGTGCCAGCAGTTTAGCGGGAGGGAGTGAAGGGGAAAAACTGTTTTTT. It yields the protein CASSLAGGSEGEKLFF. V and J are TRBV28 and TRBJ1-4; D is uncertain. The CDR3 is 16 amino acids. Germline V gene data show CDR1 as MDHEN and CDR2 as SYDVKM. Trimming took off 2 bases at V and 8 bases at J, with 18 bases between the two ends.

This chain joins TRBV5-1 and TRBJ2-1; D is perhaps TRBD2 (5 bases). V lost 0 bases and J lost 7, with 11 bases in between. The germline gives CDR1 SGHRS, CDR2 YFSETQ. This CDR3 is built from 14 residues. This CDR3 reads CASSLGALVNEQFF. Written as DNA, the CDR3 is TGCGCCAGCAGCTTGGGGGCACTAGTTAATGAGCAGTTCTTC.

This chain links TRBV20-1 with TRBJ2-3, with TRBD2 matching 11 bases. Germline loops: CDR1 DFQATT, CDR2 SNEGSKA (reference sequence). The CDR3 covers 15 residues. V lost 3 bases, J lost 6 bases, and 8 bases stayed unmatched. The CDR3 bases are TGCAGTGCTAGTCCTACTAGCGGGAGTTGGGATACGCAGTATTTT. The encoded protein is CSASPTSGSWDTQYF.

CDR3 coding DNA: TGTGCCAGCAGCCCTCGGACAGACTTTGGGGGGACCCAGTACTTC. Encoded protein: CASSPRTDFGGTQYF. The rearrangement uses TRBV5-6 and TRBJ2-5; a possible D gene is TRBD1 (6 bases). CDR3 length: 15 residues. Germline V gives CDR1 SGHDT, CDR2 YYEEEE. Trimming stripped 4 bases from V and 7 bases from J, with 20 bases between. The entire variable domain, with the rest obtained from reference TRBV5-6 and TRBJ2-5, is as follows: DAGVTQSPTHLIKTRGQQVTLRCSPKSGHDTVSWYQQALGQGPQFIFQYYEEEERQRGNFPDRFSGHQFPNYSSELNVNALLLGDSALYLCASSPRTDFGGTQYFGPGTRLLVL.

This chain connects TRBV7-2 to TRBJ2-5; 12 bases match TRBD2. Germline V gives CDR1 SGHTA, CDR2 FQGNSA. The CDR3 has 19 residues. The V and J ends lost 5 bases and 5 bases, in that order; junction bases with no gene match: 18. The CDR3 DNA reads TGTGCCAGCAGCCACGCCGGGTGGCTAGCGGGGGGGCCACGGGAGACCCAGTACTTC. This encodes CASSHAGWLAGGPRETQYF.